Given below is one TCR beta chain in context. The antigen is undetermined. Per the germline V gene, CDR1 is SQVTM and CDR2 is ANQGSEA. This CDR3 is built from 13 residues. With V trimmed by 3 bases and J by 2 bases, 2 bases remained unmatched. The PCR contained 60 Vbeta and 13 Jbeta primers. TCRdb keeps only in-frame clones here, not all; method: immunoSEQ multiplex PCR. The sample has about 180,000 clones, around 80% seen once. The entry originates in a study of cytomegalovirus exposure and HLA in healthy donors. Whole-study findings and limits: Many donors carried some public TCRs, although rarity characterized most TCR sequences. Trimming of TCR beta V- and J-genes showed a link, identified in a later analysis, to a missense DCLRE1C variant. Beyond CMV serostatus, there was no information to go on about immune exposure. For most TCR beta V segments, an earlier analysis put the productive rate at about 87% or about 30% of the time.

The chain links TRBV29-1 to TRBJ2-3; 7 bases are shared with TRBD1. The clonotype comes from a girl aged 5-17 years in good health and CMV-seropositive. Source material: PBMCs. Here the CDR3 reads CSVEGQYTDTQYF. For the CDR3, the DNA is TGCAGCGTTGAGGGACAGTACACAGATACGCAGTATTTT.